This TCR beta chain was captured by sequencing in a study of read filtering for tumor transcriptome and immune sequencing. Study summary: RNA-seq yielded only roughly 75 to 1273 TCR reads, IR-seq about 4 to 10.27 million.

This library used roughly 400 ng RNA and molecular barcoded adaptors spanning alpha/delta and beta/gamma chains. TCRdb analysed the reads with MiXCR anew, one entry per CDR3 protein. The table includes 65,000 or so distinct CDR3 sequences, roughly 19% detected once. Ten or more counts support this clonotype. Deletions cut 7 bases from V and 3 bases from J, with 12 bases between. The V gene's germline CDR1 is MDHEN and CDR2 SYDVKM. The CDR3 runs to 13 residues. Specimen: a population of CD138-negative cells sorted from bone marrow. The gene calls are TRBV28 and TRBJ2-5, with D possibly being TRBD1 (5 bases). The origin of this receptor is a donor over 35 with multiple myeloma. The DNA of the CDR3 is TGTGCCAGCAACAACGTAGGGGAAGAGACCCAGTACTTC. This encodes CASNNVGEETQYF.